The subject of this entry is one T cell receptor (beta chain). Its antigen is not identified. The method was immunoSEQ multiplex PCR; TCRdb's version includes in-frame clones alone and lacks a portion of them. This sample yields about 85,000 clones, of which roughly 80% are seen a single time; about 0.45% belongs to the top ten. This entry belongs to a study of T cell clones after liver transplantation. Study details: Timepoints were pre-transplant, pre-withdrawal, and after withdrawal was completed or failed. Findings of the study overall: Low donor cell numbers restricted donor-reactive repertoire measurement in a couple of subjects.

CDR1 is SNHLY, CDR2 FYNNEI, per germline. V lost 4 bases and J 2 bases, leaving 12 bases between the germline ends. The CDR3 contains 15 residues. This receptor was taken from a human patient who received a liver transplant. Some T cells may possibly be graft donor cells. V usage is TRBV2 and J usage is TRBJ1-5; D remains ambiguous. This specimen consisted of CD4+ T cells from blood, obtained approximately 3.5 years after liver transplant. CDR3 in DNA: TGTGCCAGCAGTGTGACTCGGGGAGGCAATCAGCCCCAGCATTTT. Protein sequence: CASSVTRGGNQPQHF.